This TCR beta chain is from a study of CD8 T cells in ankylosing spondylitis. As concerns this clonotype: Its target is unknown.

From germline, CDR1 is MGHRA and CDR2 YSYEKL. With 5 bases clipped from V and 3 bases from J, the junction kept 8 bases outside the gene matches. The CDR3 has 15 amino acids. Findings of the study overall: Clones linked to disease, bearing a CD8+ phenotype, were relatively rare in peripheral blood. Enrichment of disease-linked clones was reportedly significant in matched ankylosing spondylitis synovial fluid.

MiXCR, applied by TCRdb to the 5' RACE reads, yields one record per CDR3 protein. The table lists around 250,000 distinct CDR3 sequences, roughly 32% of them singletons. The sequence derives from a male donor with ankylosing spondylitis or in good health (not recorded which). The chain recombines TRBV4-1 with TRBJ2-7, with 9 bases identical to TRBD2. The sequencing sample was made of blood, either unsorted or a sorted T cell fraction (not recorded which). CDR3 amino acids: CASSEGLAGNYEQYF. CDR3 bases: TGCGCCAGCAGCGAAGGGCTAGCGGGAAACTACGAGCAGTACTTC.